This TCR beta chain was captured in a study of T cell changes during pregnancy in multiple sclerosis. Data came from immunoSEQ multiplex PCR; TCRdb stores just in-frame clones and leaves some out. Of about 79,000 clones listed, 80% to 95% are singletons. CDR1 is SGHAT, CDR2 FQDESV, per germline (reference sequence). The CDR3 consists of 12 residues. V dropped 1 base and J dropped 3 bases, with 4 bases sitting between them. This clone was counted a few times. The chain combines TRBV11-1 with TRBJ2-7; no definite D call. The sequencing used CD4+ T cells from peripheral blood mononuclear cells, collected in the second trimester of pregnancy. This receptor was identified in a female donor with multiple sclerosis, enrolled in a pregnancy study. CDR3 residues: CASSLEYYEQYF. The DNA of the CDR3 is TGTGCCAGCAGCTTAGAATACTACGAGCAGTACTTC.